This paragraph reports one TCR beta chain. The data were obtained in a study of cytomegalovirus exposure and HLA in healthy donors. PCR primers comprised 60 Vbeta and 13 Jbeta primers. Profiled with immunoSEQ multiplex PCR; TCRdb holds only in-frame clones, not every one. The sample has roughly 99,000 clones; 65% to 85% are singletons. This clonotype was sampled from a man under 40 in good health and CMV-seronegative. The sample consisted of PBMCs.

The CDR3 DNA reads TGTGCCAGCAGTGACCCATCAGGGGGAGATGGCTACACCTTC. Translating gives CASSDPSGGDGYTF. The V call is TRBV2, the J call TRBJ1-2, with 7 bases that match TRBD1. The V segment lost 3 bases and the J segment 6 bases; nucleotides outside the gene matches: 7. This CDR3 is built from 14 residues. The germline gives CDR1 SNHLY, CDR2 FYNNEI.